Each of the 11 T cell receptor beta chains below was sequenced from the same sample in a study of technical replicates of blood from a handful of donors. The data were produced by immunoSEQ multiplex PCR, yet TCRdb's version contains in-frame clones alone and is incomplete. The table includes some 13,000 clones, roughly 84% detected once. The material sequenced was PBMCs. The receptor set was obtained from a human donor in good health.

The CDR3 reads CASSLVPSGIKDTQYF. CDR3 DNA: TGTGCCAGCAGCTTAGTGCCTAGCGGGATTAAAGATACGCAGTATTTT. This rearrangement joins TRBV11-2 to TRBJ2-3; 9 positions agree with TRBD2. CDR1 and CDR2 (germline): SGHAT, FQNNGV. The ends lost 1 base at V and 5 bases at J; junction bases unmatched: 7. This CDR3 comprises 16 residues.

The chain carries TRBV12-5 and TRBJ1-2; D gene unclear. The CDR3 has 14 amino acids. From germline, CDR1 is LGHNT and CDR2 FRNRAP. Trimming took 1 base from V and 0 from J, leaving 6 bases between them. CDR3 loop: CASGLGAPNYGYTF. The DNA of the CDR3 is TGTGCTAGTGGTTTGGGGGCCCCTAACTATGGCTACACCTTC.

This clone has just a few counts. The rearrangement uses TRBV19 and TRBJ1-1; D might be TRBD1 (5 bases). This CDR3 is built from 14 residues. Germline V gene data show CDR1 as LNHDA and CDR2 as SQIVND (reference sequence). V was trimmed by 5 bases and J by 4 bases, leaving 14 bases between them. CDR3 DNA sequence: TGTGCCAGTAGTTTCAACTCAGGGCCCACTGAAGCTTTCTTT. Its translation is CASSFNSGPTEAFF.

V usage is TRBV7-8 and J usage is TRBJ1-2; 12 positions agree with TRBD1. The junction had 10 bases not matched to a gene; V was cut back by 4 bases and J by 4 bases. Germline V gene sequence: CDR1 SGHVS, CDR2 FQNEAQ. The CDR3 covers 17 residues. CDR3 sequence: CASSSTVGTGGGYGYTF. The CDR3 bases are TGTGCCAGCAGCTCTACTGTAGGGACAGGGGGCGGCTATGGCTACACCTTC.

CDR3 sequence: CSVEAGGVAKNIQYF. The CDR3 region has the DNA TGCAGCGTTGAGGCGGGAGGGGTAGCCAAAAACATTCAGTACTTC. The gene calls are TRBV29-1 and TRBJ2-4; the match to TRBD2 covers 9 bases. V lost 3 bases and J lost 0; bases outside the gene matches: 3. The CDR3 spans 15 residues. Germline CDR1 SQVTM, CDR2 ANQGSEA.

The V call is TRBV5-4, the J call TRBJ1-1; TRBD1 aligns across 9 bases. CDR1 and CDR2 from the germline V gene are SGHNT and YYREEE (reference sequence). The V and J ends lost 0 bases and 3 bases, in that order; junction bases with no gene match: 0. The CDR3 contains 14 residues. DNA of the CDR3: TGTGCCAGCAGCTTGGGGGACAGGGACACTGAAGCTTTCTTT. This sequence encodes CASSLGDRDTEAFF. The whole variable domain, filled in from reference TRBV5-4 and TRBJ1-1, reads ETGVTQSPTHLIKTRGQQVTLRCSSQSGHNTVSWYQQALGQGPQFIFQYYREEENGRGNFPPRFSGLQFPNYSSELNVNALELDDSALYLCASSLGDRDTEAFFGQGTRLTVV.

This clone was counted a single time. The chain is built from TRBV18 and TRBJ2-1, with TRBD2 matching over 9 bases. The CDR3 has 14 amino acids. From germline, CDR1 is KGHSH and CDR2 LQKENI. V was pared by 3 bases and J by 5 bases, with 2 bases of the junction left unmatched. The CDR3 spells CASSPPSGDNEQFF. CDR3 DNA: TGTGCCAGCTCACCTCCTAGCGGGGACAATGAGCAGTTCTTC.

This clone was recorded only once. The CDR3 is CASSPTGQGTGRGTEAFF. In DNA form, the CDR3 reads TGTGCCAGCAGCCCCACCGGACAGGGGACGGGGCGGGGGACTGAAGCTTTCTTT. V gene TRBV5-4 combines with J gene TRBJ1-1, with TRBD1 matching 9 bases. With 4 bases clipped from V and 5 bases from J, the junction kept 18 bases outside the gene matches. Germline CDR1 is SGHNT and CDR2 is YYREEE (reference sequence). The CDR3 has 18 residues.

The rearrangement links TRBV10-3 to TRBJ1-5; 9 bases map to TRBD1. Germline lookup yields CDR1 ENHRY and CDR2 SYGVKD. The CDR3 extends over 16 amino acids. The J segment lost 3 bases and the V segment lost 10 bases, leaving 13 bases of the junction unmatched. The CDR3, as DNA: TGTGCCACCGGGGGACAGGGAGGGATTAACAATCAGCCCCAGCATTTT. Its protein product is CATGGQGGINNQPQHF.

The chain couples TRBV30 to TRBJ2-3; 14 nucleotides line up with TRBD2. This CDR3 comprises 16 residues. With V trimmed by 2 bases and J by 4 bases, 5 bases remained unmatched. Germline values: CDR1 GTSNPN, CDR2 SVGIG (reference sequence). The CDR3 here is CAWSPGLAGASDTQYF. The CDR3 region has the DNA TGTGCCTGGAGTCCGGGACTAGCGGGAGCATCAGATACGCAGTATTTT.

This chain connects TRBV19 to TRBJ1-4, with a weak D call TRBD1 (5 bases). Trimming shortened V by 10 bases and J by 5 bases, and 17 bases separated the two germline ends. CDR1 is LNHDA, CDR2 SQIVND, per germline (reference sequence). The CDR3 extends over 14 amino acids. The CDR3 loop is CATATGATNEKLFF. CDR3 DNA sequence: TGTGCCACTGCTACAGGAGCCACCAATGAAAAACTGTTTTTT.